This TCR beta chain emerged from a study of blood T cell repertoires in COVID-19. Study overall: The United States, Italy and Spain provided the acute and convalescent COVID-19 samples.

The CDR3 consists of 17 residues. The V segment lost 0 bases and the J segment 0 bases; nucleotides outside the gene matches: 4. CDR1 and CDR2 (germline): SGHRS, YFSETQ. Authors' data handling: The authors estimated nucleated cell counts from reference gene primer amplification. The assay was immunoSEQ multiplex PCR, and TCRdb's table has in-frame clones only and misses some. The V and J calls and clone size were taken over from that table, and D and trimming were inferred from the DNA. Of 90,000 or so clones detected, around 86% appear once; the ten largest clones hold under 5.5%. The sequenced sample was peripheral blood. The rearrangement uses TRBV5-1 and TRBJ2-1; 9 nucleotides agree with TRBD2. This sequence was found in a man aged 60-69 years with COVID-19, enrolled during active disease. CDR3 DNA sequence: TGCGCCAGCAGCTTGGTACCTAGCGGGAACTCCTACAATGAGCAGTTCTTC. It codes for CASSLVPSGNSYNEQFF.